Listed below are T cell receptor beta chains from one sample, sequenced in a study of regulatory T cells in long-lasting Graves disease. TCRdb used MiXCR to reprocess the multiplex PCR reads, holding one entry per CDR3 protein. Among a few hundred thousand distinct CDR3 sequences listed, roughly a fifth were seen once. Sequenced here: peripheral blood mononuclear cells (PBMCs), sampled when the disease was refractory, from a patient treated with antithyroid drugs. The origin of the receptors is a female donor with Graves disease. The CDR3 runs from the conserved cysteine through the conserved F or W. D genes are given only for firm matches. A row's size may be missing; if present it is once, few, many or a size class.

D gene: .; V gene: TRBV29-1; clone size: few; J gene: TRBJ2-5; CDR3 DNA: TGCAGCGGAGGGGAGTCCTCTCAAGAGACCCAGTACTTC; CDR3 protein: CSGGESSQETQYF
D gene: .; V gene: TRBV11-2; clone size: many; J gene: TRBJ2-2; CDR3 DNA: TGTGCCAGCAGCTCCGGGACTTATAACACCGGGGAGCTGTTTTTT; CDR3 protein: CASSSGTYNTGELFF
D gene: TRBD1; V gene: TRBV6-1; clone size: few; J gene: TRBJ1-1; CDR3 DNA: TGTGCCAGCAGTGGAAGGGACAGGGCGGCTGAAGCTTTCTTT; CDR3 protein: CASSGRDRAAEAFF
D gene: .; V gene: TRBV30; clone size: few; J gene: TRBJ2-7; CDR3 DNA: TGTGCCTGGGGTCGGGGAACTACCCACGAGCAGTACTTC; CDR3 protein: CAWGRGTTHEQYF
D gene: .; V gene: TRBV5-1; clone size: .; J gene: TRBJ2-7; CDR3 DNA: TGCGCCAGCAGCTCAAGGCCGTACATGTACGAGCAGTACTTC; CDR3 protein: CASSSRPYMYEQYF
D gene: TRBD1; V gene: TRBV28; clone size: many; J gene: TRBJ1-4; CDR3 DNA: TGTGCCAGCAGTTCCGCCGGGACAGGGAACGAAAAACTGTTTTTT; CDR3 protein: CASSSAGTGNEKLFF
D gene: TRBD1; V gene: TRBV7-2; clone size: many; J gene: TRBJ1-5; CDR3 DNA: TGTGCCAGCAGCTACCGACAGGGGGCGGGACAGCCCCAGCATTTT; CDR3 protein: CASSYRQGAGQPQHF
D gene: .; V gene: TRBV2; clone size: many; J gene: TRBJ1-5; CDR3 DNA: TGTGCCAGCAGTGTACGGGGCGGGAAGCCCCAGCATTTT; CDR3 protein: CASSVRGGKPQHF
D gene: TRBD1; V gene: TRBV7-2; clone size: many; J gene: TRBJ1-6; CDR3 DNA: TGTGCCAGCAGCTTAGCCCCCGGAGGACAGGGATCACCCCTCCACTTT; CDR3 protein: CASSLAPGGQGSPLHF
D gene: .; V gene: TRBV6-9; clone size: many; J gene: TRBJ1-4; CDR3 DNA: TGTGCCAGCAGTTACCAGGCGGGGGAAAAACTGTTTTTT; CDR3 protein: CASSYQAGEKLFF
D gene: .; V gene: TRBV4-1; clone size: .; J gene: TRBJ1-4; CDR3 DNA: TGCGCCAGCAGCCAAGACACCGTGTCTAATGAAAAACTGTTTTTT; CDR3 protein: CASSQDTVSNEKLFF
D gene: .; V gene: TRBV7-9; clone size: .; J gene: TRBJ2-2; CDR3 DNA: TGTGCCAGCAGCTTTCAACAGGTGACCGGGGAGCTGTTTTTT; CDR3 protein: CASSFQQVTGELFF
D gene: TRBD2; V gene: TRBV20-1; clone size: few; J gene: TRBJ2-7; CDR3 DNA: TGCAGTGCTAGATTGTGGCACCAGACTAGCGGGATAGGGTCCTACGAGCAGTACTTC; CDR3 protein: CSARLWHQTSGIGSYEQYF
D gene: TRBD2; V gene: TRBV18; clone size: .; J gene: TRBJ2-7; CDR3 DNA: TGTGCCAGCTCACCATTGGACGGGAGGACTACCTACGAGCAGTACTTC; CDR3 protein: CASSPLDGRTTYEQYF
D gene: .; V gene: TRBV7-8; clone size: .; J gene: TRBJ1-5; CDR3 DNA: TGTGCCAGCAGCTTAGCGACCGCTAGAAATAGCAATCAGCCCCAGCATTTT; CDR3 protein: CASSLATARNSNQPQHF
D gene: .; V gene: TRBV27; clone size: many; J gene: TRBJ1-6; CDR3 DNA: TGTGCCAGCACCCCAGGGACGGCTAATTCACCCCTCCACTTT; CDR3 protein: CASTPGTANSPLHF